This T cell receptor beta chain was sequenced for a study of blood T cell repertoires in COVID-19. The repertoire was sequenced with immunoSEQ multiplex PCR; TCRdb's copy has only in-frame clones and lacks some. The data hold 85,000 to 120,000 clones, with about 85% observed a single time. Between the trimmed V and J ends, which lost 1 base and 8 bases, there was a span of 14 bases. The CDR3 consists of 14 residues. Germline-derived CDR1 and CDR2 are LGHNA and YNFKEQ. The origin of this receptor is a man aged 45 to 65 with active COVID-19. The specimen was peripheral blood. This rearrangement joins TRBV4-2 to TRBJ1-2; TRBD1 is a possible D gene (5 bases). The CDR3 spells CASSQGQPGRGYTF. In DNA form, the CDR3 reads TGTGCCAGCAGCCAAGGACAGCCAGGGCGAGGCTACACCTTC.